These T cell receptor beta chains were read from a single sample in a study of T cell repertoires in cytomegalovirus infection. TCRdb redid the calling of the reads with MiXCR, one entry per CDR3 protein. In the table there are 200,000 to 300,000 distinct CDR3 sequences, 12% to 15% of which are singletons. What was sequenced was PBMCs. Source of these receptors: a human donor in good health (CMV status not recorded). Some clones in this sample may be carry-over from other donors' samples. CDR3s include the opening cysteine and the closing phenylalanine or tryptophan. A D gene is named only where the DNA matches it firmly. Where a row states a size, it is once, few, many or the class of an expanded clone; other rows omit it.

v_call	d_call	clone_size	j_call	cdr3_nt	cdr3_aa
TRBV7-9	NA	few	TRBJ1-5	TGTGCCAGCAGCTTAGGTTCCGGGGGCGCCGGTCAGCCCCAGCATTTT	CASSLGSGGAGQPQHF
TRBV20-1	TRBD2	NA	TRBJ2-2	TGCAGTGCTAGAGGCCAGGCTAGCGGGGGGCACACCGGGGAGCTGTTTTTT	CSARGQASGGHTGELFF
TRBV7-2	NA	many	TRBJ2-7	TGTGCCAGCAGCCGAACACGAGACTCCTACGAGCAGTACTTC	CASSRTRDSYEQYF
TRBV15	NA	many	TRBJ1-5	TGTGCCACCAGTAGAAGGGGAAATCAGCCCCAGCATTTT	CATSRRGNQPQHF
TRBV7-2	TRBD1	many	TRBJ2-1	TGTGCCAGCAGCTTAGCGACAGGGACAGTCTACAATGAGCAGTTCTTC	CASSLATGTVYNEQFF
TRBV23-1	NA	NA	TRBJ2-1	TGCGCCACCGTAGGACGGTTTTTCAATGAGCAGTTCTTC	CATVGRFFNEQFF
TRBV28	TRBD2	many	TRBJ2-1	TGTGCCAGCAGTTCTAGCGGGAGATCAAACAATGAGCAGTTCTTC	CASSSSGRSNNEQFF
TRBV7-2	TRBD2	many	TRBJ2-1	TGTGCCAGCAGCCGGTTAGAACTAGCGGGAGTCTACAATGAGCAGTTCTTC	CASSRLELAGVYNEQFF
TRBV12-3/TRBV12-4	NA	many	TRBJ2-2	TGTGCCAGCCGAAAAAGAGACGGTACGAACACCGGGGAGCTGTTTTTT	CASRKRDGTNTGELFF
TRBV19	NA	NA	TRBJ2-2	TGTGCCAGTAGTCCGGGCAGGGAATTCGCCGGGGAGCTGTTTTTT	CASSPGREFAGELFF
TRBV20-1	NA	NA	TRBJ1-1	TGCAGTGCTAGAGATGAGACGTCAAATTCGAACACTGAAGCTTTCTTT	CSARDETSNSNTEAFF
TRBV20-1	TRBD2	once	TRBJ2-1	TGCAGCGCGAGAGAGGGACTAGCGGGAGACTACAATGAGCAGTTCTTC	CSAREGLAGDYNEQFF
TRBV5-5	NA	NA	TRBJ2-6	TGTGCCAGCAGCTCGGGGCGGGCCAACGTCCTGACTTTC	CASSSGRANVLTF
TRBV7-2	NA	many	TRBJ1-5	TGTGCCAGCAGCTTAGAGAGGCAGCCCCAGCATTTT	CASSLERQPQHF
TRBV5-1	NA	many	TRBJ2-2	TGTGCCAGCAGCTTAGGACAGAACACCGGGGAGCTGTTTTTT	CASSLGQNTGELFF
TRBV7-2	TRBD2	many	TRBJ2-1	TGTGCCAGCAGTTGGGGGGGGGATGAGCAGTTCTTC	CASSWGGDEQFF
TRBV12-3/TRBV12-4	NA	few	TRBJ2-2	TGTGCCAGCAGTTTTATTCGAGGGCGGAACACCGGGGAGCTGTTTTTT	CASSFIRGRNTGELFF
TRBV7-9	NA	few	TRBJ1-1	TGTGCCAGCAGCTTAGTTCCACAGCATCCCCAAGCTTTCTTT	CASSLVPQHPQAFF
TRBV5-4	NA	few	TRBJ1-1	TGTGCCAGCAGCTTAGGGGCATCTGAAGCTTTCTTT	CASSLGASEAFF
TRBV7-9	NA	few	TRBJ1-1	TGTGCCAGCAGCCTAGGGGACCTGGGGCTCGCTGAAGCTTTCTTT	CASSLGDLGLAEAFF
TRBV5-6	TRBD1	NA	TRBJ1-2	TGTGCCAGCAGCTTCTGGGACAGGTTAAGTTCCTATGGCTACACCTTC	CASSFWDRLSSYGYTF
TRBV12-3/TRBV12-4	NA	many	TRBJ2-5	TGTGCCAGCAGCCCGGACTTTGAGGAGACCCAGTACTTC	CASSPDFEETQYF
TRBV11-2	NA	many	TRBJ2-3	TGTGCCAGCAGCTCCCGGTGGGACGACACAGATACGCAGTATTTT	CASSSRWDDTDTQYF
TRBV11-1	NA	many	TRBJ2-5	TGTGCCAGCAGCTCGGTAGGGGCAGAGCCCCAGTACTTC	CASSSVGAEPQYF
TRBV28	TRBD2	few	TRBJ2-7	TGTGCCAGCAGTTACGCTAGCGGGATCGGGTACGAGCAGTACTTC	CASSYASGIGYEQYF
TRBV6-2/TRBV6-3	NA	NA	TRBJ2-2	TGTGCCAGCAGTAGGGCAGCGAACACCGGGGAGCTGTTTTTT	CASSRAANTGELFF
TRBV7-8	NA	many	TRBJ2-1	TGTGCCAGCAGCTTAAGAGTCGAGGGACCCCTTGGTGATGAGCAGTTCTTC	CASSLRVEGPLGDEQFF
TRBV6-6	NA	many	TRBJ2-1	TGTGCCAGCAGTTACTCGAAGGAGGAAGGGAGTAAAAATGAGCAGTTCTTC	CASSYSKEEGSKNEQFF
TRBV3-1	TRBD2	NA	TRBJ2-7	TGTGCCAGCAGCCAGCGGGGGGGGCCCTACGAGCAGTACTTC	CASSQRGGPYEQYF
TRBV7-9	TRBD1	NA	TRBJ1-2	TGTGCCAGCAGCCATGTAGAAGGACAGGTGGGAAGCTATGGCTACACCTTC	CASSHVEGQVGSYGYTF
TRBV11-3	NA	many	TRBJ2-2	TGTGCCAGCAGTAGTCATCACACCGGGGAGCTGTTTTTT	CASSSHHTGELFF
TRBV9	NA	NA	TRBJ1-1	TGTGCCAGCAGTCGCGGGGTTATGAACACTGAAGCTTTCTTT	CASSRGVMNTEAFF
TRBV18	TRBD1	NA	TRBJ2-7	TGTGCCAGCTCACCACTGGGACAGGAATACGAGCAGTACTTC	CASSPLGQEYEQYF
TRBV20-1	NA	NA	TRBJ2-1	TGCAGTGCTAGAGATCCTATAGCCTCGAGCTCCTACAATGAGCAGTTCTTC	CSARDPIASSSYNEQFF
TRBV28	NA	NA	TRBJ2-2	TGTGCCAGCAGACATACCCGGGGGACTTTCTTCACCGGGGAGCTGTTTTTT	CASRHTRGTFFTGELFF
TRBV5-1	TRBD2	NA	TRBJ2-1	TGCGCCAGCAGCTCCGCTAGCGGGAGCTCCTACAATGAGCAGTTCTTC	CASSSASGSSYNEQFF
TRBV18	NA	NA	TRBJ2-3	TGTGCCAGCTCACCCACGACTAGTTTTGGCACAGATACGCAGTATTTT	CASSPTTSFGTDTQYF
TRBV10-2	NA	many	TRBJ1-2	TGCGCCAGCGCGCGACATAATAGGGACTATGGCTACACCTTC	CASARHNRDYGYTF
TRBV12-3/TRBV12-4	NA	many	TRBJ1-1	TGTGCCAGCAGTTTATTGGGATTGAACACTGAAGCTTTCTTT	CASSLLGLNTEAFF
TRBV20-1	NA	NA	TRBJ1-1	TGCAGTGCCCCACGGGTGGGGGACACTGAAGCTTTCTTT	CSAPRVGDTEAFF
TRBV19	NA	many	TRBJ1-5	TGTGCCAGTAGTACCCCGGGGGGGGCTAATCAGCCCCAGCATTTT	CASSTPGGANQPQHF
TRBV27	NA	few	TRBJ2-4	TGTGCCAGCAGTTACCGCGGACAGAACATTCAGTACTTC	CASSYRGQNIQYF
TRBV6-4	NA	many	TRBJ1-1	TGTGCCAGCAGTGTTGGGGAGAACACTGAAGCTTTCTTT	CASSVGENTEAFF
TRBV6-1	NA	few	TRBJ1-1	TGTGCCAGCACGAGGCCGGGATCTAACACTGAAGCTTTCTTT	CASTRPGSNTEAFF
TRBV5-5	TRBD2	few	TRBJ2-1	TGTGCCAGCAGCTCCTACGGGACTAGCCCCTACAATGAGCAGTTCTTC	CASSSYGTSPYNEQFF
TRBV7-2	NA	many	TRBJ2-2	TGTGCCAGCAGCCAGCGGACGAGAAGGTCCGGGGAGCTGTTTTTT	CASSQRTRRSGELFF
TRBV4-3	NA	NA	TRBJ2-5	TGCGCCAGCAGCCAAGTTTTAGCAAATCAAGAGACCCAGTACTTC	CASSQVLANQETQYF
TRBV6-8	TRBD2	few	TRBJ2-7	TGTGCCAGCAGCAAGAGATTTAGCGGGAGGGAAATCTACGAGCAGTACTTC	CASSKRFSGREIYEQYF
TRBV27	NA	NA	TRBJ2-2	TGTGCCAGCAGTTGGCTGAACACCGGGGAGCTGTTTTTT	CASSWLNTGELFF
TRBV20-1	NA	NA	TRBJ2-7	TGCAGTGCTTTACAGGGCTCCTACGAGCAGTACTTC	CSALQGSYEQYF
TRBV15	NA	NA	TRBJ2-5	TGTGCCACCAGCAGAGCAAAAGGGGCCCCCCAAGAAGAGACCCAGTACTTC	CATSRAKGAPQEETQYF
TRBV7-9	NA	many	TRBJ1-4	TGTGCCAGCAGCCCGCGGGGAGACGGAGGTGAAAAACTGTTTTTT	CASSPRGDGGEKLFF
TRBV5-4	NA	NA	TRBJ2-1	TGTGCCAGCAGCTTGGAGGTGGGGGACAATGAGCAGTTCTTC	CASSLEVGDNEQFF
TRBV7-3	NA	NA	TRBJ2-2	TGTGCCAGCAGCTTATGGGGCAGGGCGGACACCGGGGAGCTGTTTTTT	CASSLWGRADTGELFF
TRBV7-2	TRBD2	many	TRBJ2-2	TGTGCCAGCAGCTTAGCGTCTAGCGGGAGGGCCTCGGTCACCGGGGAGCTGTTTTTT	CASSLASSGRASVTGELFF
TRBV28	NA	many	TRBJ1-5	TGTGCCAGCACTATCATAGCCCAGCCCCAGCATTTT	CASTIIAQPQHF
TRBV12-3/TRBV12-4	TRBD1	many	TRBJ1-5	TGTGCCAGCAGCTCGGACAGGGTAGGGCAGCCCCAGCATTTT	CASSSDRVGQPQHF